This entry features one TCR beta chain sequence. Naive CD8 isolation took CD45RO-negative cells positively selected for CCR7 and excluded terminally differentiated effector memory CD45RA+ cells. Clones were read by immunoSEQ multiplex PCR, and TCRdb kept only the in-frame ones, dropping some. The table records about 2 million clones, about 95% of them present only once. The record originates from a study of shared clonotypes between healthy human individuals. The sequence was obtained from a man between 18 and 29 years old in good health. Material for sequencing was naive CD8+ T cells sorted from blood.

In DNA form, the CDR3 reads TGTGCCAGCAGCTTGGAAGGGTTGATGAACACTGAAGCTTTCTTT. Encoded protein: CASSLEGLMNTEAFF. The chain couples TRBV5-4 to TRBJ1-1; no firm D call. This CDR3 contains 15 residues. Deletions cut 0 bases from V and 0 bases from J, with 9 bases between. Germline values: CDR1 SGHNT, CDR2 YYREEE (reference sequence). Supplemented by reference TRBV5-4 and TRBJ1-1, the full variable domain reads ETGVTQSPTHLIKTRGQQVTLRCSSQSGHNTVSWYQQALGQGPQFIFQYYREEENGRGNFPPRFSGLQFPNYSSELNVNALELDDSALYLCASSLEGLMNTEAFFGQGTRLTVV.